Included here is one T cell receptor beta chain sequence, with context. Its cognate antigen has yet to be identified. Base qualities are not recorded, but no much larger clone differs from it by a single base. The immunoSEQ Assay, a bias-controlled multiplex PCR, was used to amplify TCRbeta CDR3 regions from genomic DNA. Regarding the original processing steps: Nucleated cell counts per sample were estimated from amplification of reference gene primers within the assay. To quantify the absolute abundance of each unique TCRbeta CDR3 rearrangement, sequence reads were collapsed and filtered. Productive Simpson clonality was computed per sample as the square root of Simpson's diversity index over productive rearrangements. TCRdb obtained this table from immuneACCESS and retained in-frame rearrangements with V and J assigned. These tables miss some clones; where compared with another copy, unresolved V genes account for less than half of the shortfall, and the remainder is unexplained. That table furnishes V, J and clone size, whereas the DNA furnished D and trimming. The sample profile shows 200,000 to 300,000 clones; 84% of them were found once. 4% of the sample lies in the top ten.

These data originate in a study of blood T cell repertoires in COVID-19 (dated by TCRdb to 2020 to 2021). In terms of the full investigation: The collaborator samples originated in the United States, Italy and Spain and spanned the acute and convalescent phases of COVID-19. The material from the prospective study consisted of cDNA or gDNA derived from T cells, B-cell-depleted T cells, or PBMCs. The dataset comprised deeply sampled blood TCRbeta repertoires from subjects exposed to, actively infected with, or recovered from COVID-19. The repertoires were released in a freely available public database meant as a resource for research on the immune response to SARS-CoV-2. Samples were obtained from the ongoing ImmuneRACE study (first 160 participants) and from roughly 1,300 subjects provided by 6 global collaborators. Nearly every sample came with metadata listing a de-identified subject ID, COVID-19 status, age in years and sex. Where available, HLA class I and class II types were obtained from metadata supplied by the sample provider rather than from assay-based typing. General study outcomes and caveats: Clinical and demographic metadata were provided uncurated, with the amount varying by source and participant.

Each collaborating institution followed its own protocols to collect whole blood in K2EDTA tubes. Collaborator samples were shipped for TCRbeta analysis as frozen whole blood, isolated PBMCs, or DNA extracted from either sample type. The germline V gene gives CDR1 as SGHTS and CDR2 as YDEGEE. The CDR3 spans 19 residues, from the cysteine through the phenylalanine. Only the CDR3 DNA is retained, 57 bases long and in frame from the first base. Relative to germline, V is 3 bases shorter and J is 3 bases shorter, with 26 bases between their ends. Here the chain combines TRBV5-8 and TRBJ2-3; TRBD1 is a weak D gene call, 5 bases matching. This clonotype originated in a man aged 50 or older with acute or convalescent COVID-19. Sequencing used peripheral blood. In nucleotides, the sequence is TGTGCCAGCAGCTGGGCGACTTGGCTGGGCCGGACAATGACAGATACGCAGTATTTT. Its protein reads: CASSWATWLGRTMTDTQYF.